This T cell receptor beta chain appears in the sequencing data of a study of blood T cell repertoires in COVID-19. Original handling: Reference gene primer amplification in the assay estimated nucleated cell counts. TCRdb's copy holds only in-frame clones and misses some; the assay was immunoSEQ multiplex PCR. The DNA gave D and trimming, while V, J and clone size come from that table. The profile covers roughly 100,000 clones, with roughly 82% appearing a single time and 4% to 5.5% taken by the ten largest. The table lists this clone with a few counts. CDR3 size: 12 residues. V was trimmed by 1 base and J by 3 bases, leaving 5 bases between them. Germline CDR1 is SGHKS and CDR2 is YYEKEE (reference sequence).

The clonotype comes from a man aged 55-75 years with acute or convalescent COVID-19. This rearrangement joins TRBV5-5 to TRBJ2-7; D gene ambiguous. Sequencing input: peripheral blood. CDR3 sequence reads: CASSLSNYEQYF. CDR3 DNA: TGTGCCAGCAGCTTGTCAAACTACGAGCAGTACTTC.